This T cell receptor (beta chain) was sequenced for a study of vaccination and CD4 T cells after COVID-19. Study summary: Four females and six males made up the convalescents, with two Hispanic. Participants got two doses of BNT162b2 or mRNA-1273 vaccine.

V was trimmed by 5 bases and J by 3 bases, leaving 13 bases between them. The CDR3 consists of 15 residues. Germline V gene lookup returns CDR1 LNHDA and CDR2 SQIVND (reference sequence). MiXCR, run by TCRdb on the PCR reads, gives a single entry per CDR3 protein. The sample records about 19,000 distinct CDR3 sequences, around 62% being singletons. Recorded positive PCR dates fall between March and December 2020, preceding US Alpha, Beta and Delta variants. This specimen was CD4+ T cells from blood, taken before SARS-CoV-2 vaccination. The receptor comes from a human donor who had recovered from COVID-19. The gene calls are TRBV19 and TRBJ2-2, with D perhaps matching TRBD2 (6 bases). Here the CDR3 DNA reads TGTGCCAGTAGTTCAGGAGGGTTGGACACCGGGGAGCTGTTTTTT. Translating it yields CASSSGGLDTGELFF.